This TCR beta chain was profiled in a study of cytomegalovirus exposure and HLA in healthy donors. Study findings and constraints: Cytomegalovirus-associated TCR beta chains were listed, numbering more than 150.

As regards this clone: The antigen is undetermined.

Researchers ran the PCR with 60 Vbeta and 13 Jbeta primers. Profiling relied on immunoSEQ multiplex PCR, and the TCRdb table lists in-frame clones only, not all of them. The top ten clones hold about a tenth of a sample with around 160,000 clones, roughly 85% of them seen once. The CDR3 length is 15 residues. The germline CDR1 and CDR2 sequences are LNHDA and SQIVND (reference sequence). V shed 7 bases and J shed 4 bases, with 16 bases lying between them. This sequence originates from a man aged 18 to 29 in good health and CMV-seropositive. The chain employs TRBV19 and TRBJ2-2; D remains ambiguous. The specimen sequenced was PBMCs. CDR3 DNA sequence: TGTGCCAGTATACCCTCTTATGCCGGCACCGGGGAGCTGTTTTTT. It is translated as CASIPSYAGTGELFF.